This TCR beta chain was recorded in a study of T cell clones after liver transplantation. Overall study context: Standard immunosuppression, with no induction, continued until 12-24 months after transplant. Draws occurred before transplant, before withdrawal, and after complete or failed withdrawal.

TCRdb keeps only in-frame clones here, not all; method: immunoSEQ multiplex PCR. The sample contains 15,000 to 20,000 clones, around 84% of which appear only once. The CDR3 runs to 15 residues. V dropped 4 bases and J dropped 5; count of bases not matched to a gene: 3. Looked up from germline, CDR1 is SEHNR and CDR2 is FQNEAQ (reference sequence). Source: CD8+ T cells from blood, taken less than 50 months after liver transplant. The rearrangement joins TRBV7-9 to TRBJ1-4; 11 bases match TRBD1. This clonotype originated in a human patient who received a liver transplant. Some T cells may be transferred from the graft donor. The CDR3 nucleotides read TGTGCCAGCAGCTGGACAGGGGGCATCAATGAAAAACTGTTTTTT. Protein: CASSWTGGINEKLFF.